This T cell receptor (beta chain) appears in the sequencing data of a study of OX40 agonist ivuxolimab in advanced cancers. With regard to the full study: Ivuxolimab was a fully human IgG2 agonistic monoclonal antibody targeting the costimulatory receptor OX40 (CD134). Intravenous ivuxolimab was administered to patients every 2 weeks at six dose levels: 0.01, 0.1, 0.3, 1.5, 3 and 10 mg/kg. Among the roughly 52 dose-escalation patients, about 20 had hepatocellular carcinoma, some 15 melanoma, 9 renal cell carcinoma and 9 head and neck cancer. In the dose-escalation cohort, roughly 82% of patients were male, and the mean age was roughly 56 years with a range of roughly 23 to 79. Prior anti-PD-1, anti-PD-L1 or anti-CTLA-4 therapy was permitted, and 40% to 50% of dose-escalation patients had received checkpoint inhibitors. Partial responses occurred in three dose-escalation patients: two with cutaneous melanoma and one with hepatocellular carcinoma. Peripheral TCRbeta sequencing aimed to test whether ivuxolimab altered TCR sequence diversity and caused clonal T-cell expansion. The paper covers the monotherapy dose-escalation part of the phase I ivuxolimab trial, which included N of about 51 patients.

To sequence the TCRbeta CDR3 region, genomic DNA was isolated from the sorted cells. The immunoSEQ Assay was used for sequencing of TCRbeta CDR3 regions. In its TCRdb copy, this immuneACCESS table keeps in-frame sequences only and misses some clones. Where compared with another copy, unresolved V genes explain less than half of these, and the others have no known cause. Across this sample there are roughly 69,000 clones, with approximately 85% seen only once. Together, the top ten hold about 9.1% of the sample. There are 14 amino acids in the CDR3, from cysteine to phenylalanine inclusive. Just the 42-base CDR3 DNA is kept, in frame starting at base 1. After removal of 4 bases from V and 5 bases from J, the junction retains 3 bases not matched to a gene. Reading the germline V gene (reference sequence) gives CDR1 PRHDT and CDR2 FYEKMQ. Results and caveats for the whole study, not just this receptor: Partial responders in the 0.1-3.0 mg/kg groups had among the lowest normalized peripheral clonal expansion, especially among CD8+ T cells. Antigen specificity was not determined for the clonally expanded peripheral T cells. On average, CD8+ T cells showed more expanded clones than CD4+ T cells after ivuxolimab. Clonal expansion of both CD4+ and CD8+ blood T cells was observed from baseline to week 6 at doses 0.1 to 3.0 mg/kg. Low levels of normalized T-cell clonal expansion were also shown by some nonresponding patients.

Patients with autoimmune disease history or receiving systemic immunosuppression were excluded from the trial. Peripheral blood for TCR sequencing was collected from all dose cohorts at baseline, on cycle 4 day 1, and on cycle 7 day 1. Samples were obtained from an open-label, multicenter, first-in-human phase I dose-escalation trial of ivuxolimab. Adults with locally advanced or metastatic melanoma, renal cell carcinoma, hepatocellular carcinoma or head and neck squamous cell carcinoma were enrolled in the trial. Before TCR sequencing, CD4+ and CD8+ T cells were separately sorted from peripheral blood. This clone showed up just a few times. The antigen it recognizes is unknown. Within one base of it there is no much larger clone, and no base qualities were kept.

The chain is made from TRBV13 and TRBJ1-4, and 8 junctional nucleotides match TRBD1. The TCR was taken from an adult with an advanced solid tumor such as melanoma, head and neck, liver or kidney cancer. The specimen was CD4+ or CD8+ T cells sorted from blood, collected in a trial of the OX40 agonist ivuxolimab. The DNA is as follows: TGTGCCAGCAGCTGGGGACAGGCGAATGAAAAACTGTTTTTT. Protein translation: CASSWGQANEKLFF.